Below, 8 T cell receptor beta chains from the same sample are listed, as sequenced in a study of cytomegalovirus exposure and HLA in healthy donors. Amplification used 60 Vbeta primers and 13 Jbeta primers. Assay: immunoSEQ multiplex PCR; the TCRdb copy retains only in-frame clones and omits some. The sample has more than 50,000 clones, around three quarters seen once. The sample was PBMCs. The receptors come from a woman in her sixties or seventies in good health and CMV-seropositive.

The V gene is TRBV5-1, the J gene TRBJ2-1; D call uncertain. The germline V gene encodes CDR1 SGHRS and CDR2 YFSETQ. The CDR3 covers 15 residues. Between the trimmed V and J ends, which lost 1 base and 3 bases, there was a span of 11 bases. CDR3: CASSLSSPRYNEQFF. In DNA form, the CDR3 reads TGCGCCAGCAGCTTGTCAAGCCCGCGCTACAATGAGCAGTTCTTC. Drawing the rest from reference TRBV5-1 and TRBJ2-1, the complete variable domain is KAGVTQTPRYLIKTRGQQVTLSCSPISGHRSVSWYQQTPGQGLQFLFEYFSETQRNKGNFPGRFSGRQFSNSRSEMNVSTLELGDSALYLCASSLSSPRYNEQFFGPGTRLTVL.

The chain has TRBV29-1 and TRBJ2-1, with TRBD1 identical over 8 bases. Looked up from germline, CDR1 is SQVTM and CDR2 is ANQGSEA. V lost 6 bases, J lost 1 base, and 2 bases stayed unmatched. The CDR3 covers 13 residues. The chain's CDR3 is CSVNRGSYNEQFF. CDR3 bases: TGCAGCGTGAACAGGGGGTCCTACAATGAGCAGTTCTTC.

This chain links TRBV4-3 with TRBJ1-2, with no clear D. The germline V gene has CDR1 LGHNA and CDR2 YSLEER. The CDR3 sequence is 14 residues long. Trimming took 3 bases from V and 3 from J, leaving 11 bases between them. The CDR3 loop is CASSQVLAYYGYTF. Here the CDR3 DNA reads TGCGCCAGCAGCCAGGTACTAGCGTACTATGGCTACACCTTC.

This clone was found a few times. The V gene is TRBV7-2, the J gene TRBJ2-5; 10 nucleotides agree with TRBD2. V trimming: 7 bases; J trimming: 7 bases; junction bases outside the gene matches: 9. The CDR3 is made up of 14 amino acids. Germline CDR1 is SGHTA and CDR2 is FQGNSA. CDR3 sequence: CASKSERGGRTQYF. The DNA for the CDR3 is TGTGCCAGCAAGAGCGAGCGGGGGGGCAGGACCCAGTACTTC.

This clone was seen only a few times. The genes are TRBV30 and TRBJ2-7, with 7 positions matching TRBD1. Germline V lookup: CDR1 GTSNPN, CDR2 SVGIG (reference sequence). This CDR3 spans 12 amino acids. Trimming cost V 0 bases and J 5 bases; bases outside gene matches: 1. CDR3 coding DNA: TGTGCCTGGAGTGTGACAGGGAACGAGCAGTACTTC. Translating it yields CAWSVTGNEQYF.

The rearrangement links TRBV30 to TRBJ1-4; D gene unclear. This CDR3 contains 18 residues. Germline values: CDR1 GTSNPN, CDR2 SVGIG (reference sequence). V was shortened by 3 bases and J by 13 bases, with 33 bases between the two germline ends. The CDR3: CAWSLRERDRAFSTGLFF. The CDR3 DNA follows: TGTGCCTGGAGCCTGCGGGAGAGGGATAGGGCGTTTTCGACGGGACTGTTTTTT.

This rearrangement joins TRBV6-1 to TRBJ2-3; the match to TRBD2 covers 8 bases. The germline V gene encodes CDR1 MNHNS and CDR2 SASEGT. J lost 0 bases, V lost 2 bases, and 4 bases had no gene match. The CDR3 runs 16 residues. CDR3 region: CASSESRGGSTDTQYF. The CDR3 nucleotides are TGTGCCAGCAGTGAAAGTCGGGGGGGAAGCACAGATACGCAGTATTTT.

Here the CDR3 reads CASSPIGRAALENTIYF. The DNA for the CDR3 is TGCGCCAGCAGCCCCATTGGGAGGGCGGCCTTGGAAAACACCATATATTTT. V and J are TRBV4-1 and TRBJ1-3; D not resolved. V was shortened by 4 bases and J by 6 bases, with 22 bases between the two germline ends. The CDR3 totals 17 residues. Germline values: CDR1 MGHRA, CDR2 YSYEKL.